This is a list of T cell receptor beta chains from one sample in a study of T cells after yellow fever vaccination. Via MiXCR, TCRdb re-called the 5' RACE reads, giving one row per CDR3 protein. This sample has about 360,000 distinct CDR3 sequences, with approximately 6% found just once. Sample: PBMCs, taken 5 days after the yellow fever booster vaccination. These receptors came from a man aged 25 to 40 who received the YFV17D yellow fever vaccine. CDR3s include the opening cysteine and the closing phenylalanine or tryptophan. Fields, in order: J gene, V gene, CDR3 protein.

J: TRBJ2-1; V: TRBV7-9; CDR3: CASSQTQWGSGNEQFF
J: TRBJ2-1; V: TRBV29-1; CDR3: CSAAEVNEQFF
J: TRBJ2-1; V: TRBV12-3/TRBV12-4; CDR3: CRILSSYNEQFF
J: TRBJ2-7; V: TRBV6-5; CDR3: CASSYDGHSYEQYF
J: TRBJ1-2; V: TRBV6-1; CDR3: CASSVPGQEYYGYTF
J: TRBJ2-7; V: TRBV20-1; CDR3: CSAEAGEQYF
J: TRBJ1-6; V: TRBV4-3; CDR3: CASSQRDRGSNSPLHF
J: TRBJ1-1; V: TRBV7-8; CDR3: CASSLQKGTEAFF
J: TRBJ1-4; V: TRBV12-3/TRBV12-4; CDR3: CASSLGQLQEKLFF
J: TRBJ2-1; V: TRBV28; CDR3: CASSYFAGQFF
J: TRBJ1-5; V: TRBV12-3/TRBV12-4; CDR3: CASSRTGGSGNQPQHF
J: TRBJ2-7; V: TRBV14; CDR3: CASSPVQTRFEQYF
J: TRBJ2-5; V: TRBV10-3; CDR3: CAISEGANGETQYF
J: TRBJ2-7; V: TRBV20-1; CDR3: CSARVMTNVGEQYF
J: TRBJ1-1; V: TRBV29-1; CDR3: CSVEGRMNTEAFF
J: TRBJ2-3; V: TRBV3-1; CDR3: CASSERFTDTQYF
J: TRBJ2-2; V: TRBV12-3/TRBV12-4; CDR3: CASSAGRVNTGELFF
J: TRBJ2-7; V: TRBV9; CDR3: CASSVIGSSYEQYF
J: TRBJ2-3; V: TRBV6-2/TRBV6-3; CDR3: CASSRGTIRSTDTQYF
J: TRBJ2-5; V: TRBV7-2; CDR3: CASSLRDRGETQYF
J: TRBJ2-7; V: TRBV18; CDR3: CASSLTASYEQYF
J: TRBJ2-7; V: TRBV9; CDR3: CASSVGGTSGEQYF
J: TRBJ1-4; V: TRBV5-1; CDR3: CASSLGRGDEKLFF
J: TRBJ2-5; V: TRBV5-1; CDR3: CASSYGDQETQYF
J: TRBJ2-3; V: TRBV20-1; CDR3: CSARRQGGGTDTQYF
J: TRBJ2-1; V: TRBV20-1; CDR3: CSARDLEGVSYNEQFF
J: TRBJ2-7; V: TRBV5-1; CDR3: CASSKGTGSSYEQYF
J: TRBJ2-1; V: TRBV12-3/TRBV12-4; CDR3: CASTTGLAGDSEQFF
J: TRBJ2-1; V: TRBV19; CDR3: CASRQSGTHEQFF
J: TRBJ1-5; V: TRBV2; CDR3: CASSLPAGNQPQHF
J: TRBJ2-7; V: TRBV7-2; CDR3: CASSPGWGEQYF
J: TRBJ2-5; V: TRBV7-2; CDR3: CASSLRVRQQETQYF
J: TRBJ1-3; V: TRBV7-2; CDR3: CASSFVEGLSGNTIYF
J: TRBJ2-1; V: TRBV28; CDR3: CASSLSTGKTNEQFF
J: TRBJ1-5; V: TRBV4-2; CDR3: CASSPDRNGDQPQHF
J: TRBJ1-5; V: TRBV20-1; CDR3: CSATLGVLNQPQHF
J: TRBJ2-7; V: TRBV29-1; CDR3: CSVQGPDEQYF
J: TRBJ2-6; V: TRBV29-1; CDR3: CSALTGGNSGANVLTF
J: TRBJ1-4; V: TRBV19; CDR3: CASSMGAGLANEKLFF
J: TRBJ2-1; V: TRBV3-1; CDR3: CASSQDILALGNEQFF
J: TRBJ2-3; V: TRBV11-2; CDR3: CASSEGPYTDTQYF
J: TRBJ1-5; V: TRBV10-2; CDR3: CASRGGGNQPQHF
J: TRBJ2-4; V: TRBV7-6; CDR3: CASSSGGRTGGVRNIQYF
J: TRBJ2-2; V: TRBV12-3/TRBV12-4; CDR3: CASRPNTGELFF
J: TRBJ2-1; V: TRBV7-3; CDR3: CASSLTSGYYNEQFF
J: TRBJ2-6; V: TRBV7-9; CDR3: CASSPGGPSGANVLTF
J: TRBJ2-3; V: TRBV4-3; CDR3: CASSKTSGSTDTQYF
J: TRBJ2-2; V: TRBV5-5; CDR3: CASSRSGTHNTGELFF
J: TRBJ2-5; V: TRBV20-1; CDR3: CSASPLPGHEGETQYF
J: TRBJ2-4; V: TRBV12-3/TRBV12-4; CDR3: CASSSDWGAKNIQYF
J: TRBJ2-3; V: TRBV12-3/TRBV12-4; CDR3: CASGQGIPMDTQYF
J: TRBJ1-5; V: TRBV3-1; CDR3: CASSQDTTNGQPQHF